This T cell receptor beta chain was sequenced during a study of T cell responses to AZD1222 COVID-19 vaccine. The CDR3 runs to 15 residues. Germline assignment: CDR1 GTSNPN and CDR2 SVGIG (reference sequence). V was cut by 4 bases and J by 4 bases, with 19 bases left in between. Study-wide points: Most donors were white British and more were female, and clonal diversity was possibly underestimated. Increased Spike-specific TCR breadth and depth were observed after two AZD1222 doses. Spike-spanning, vaccine-associated CD4 TCRs were dominant at 160-218 and 743-854.

A remark on this clone: The target antigen is unknown.

Sequencing was performed with immunoSEQ multiplex PCR; in TCRdb, only in-frame clones are kept and a portion is missing. The table lists tens of thousands of clones, approximately 90% of them singletons, with 4.5% to 6% in the top ten. This chain uses TRBV30 with TRBJ1-1; D gene uncertain. The material was peripheral blood, obtained on day 0 of AZD1222 vaccination. The origin of this receptor is an adult in good health. This CDR3 is CAWISGFTVGTEAFF. CDR3 DNA sequence: TGTGCCTGGATCTCGGGGTTCACGGTGGGCACTGAAGCTTTCTTT.